This T cell receptor (beta chain) was observed in a study of shared clonotypes between healthy human individuals. Findings and limits, study-wide: Unshared clonotypes carried lower generation probabilities than those common to all four donors. Researchers found naive subsets generally carried larger estimated richness than memory subsets.

Turning to this clone: No antigen is known for it.

CDR1 and CDR2 (germline): MNHNY, SVGAGI (reference sequence). CDR3 length: 14 residues. The V gene lost 0 bases and the J gene lost 5 bases, with 8 bases spanning the gap. The sorted-subset replicate PCRs were given roughly 190 ng DNA, which is tens of thousands of T cell genomes. The protocol was immunoSEQ multiplex PCR, while the TCRdb copy is restricted to in-frame clones and leaves out a portion. The repertoire holds about 1.1 million clones, with 70% to 80% as singletons. Donors had no recently reported acute infections or vaccinations and were HIV-negative. The chain uses TRBV6-6 and TRBJ1-5; D is unresolved. Sequencing used memory CD4+ T cells from PBMCs. Documented subset: CD45RA-negative fraction. The receptor was derived from a man aged 18 to 30 in good health. Some clones in this sample may be carry-over from other donors' samples. The CDR3 sequence is CASSYSSLYQPQHF. The CDR3 DNA sequence: TGTGCCAGCAGTTACTCCAGCCTATATCAGCCCCAGCATTTT.